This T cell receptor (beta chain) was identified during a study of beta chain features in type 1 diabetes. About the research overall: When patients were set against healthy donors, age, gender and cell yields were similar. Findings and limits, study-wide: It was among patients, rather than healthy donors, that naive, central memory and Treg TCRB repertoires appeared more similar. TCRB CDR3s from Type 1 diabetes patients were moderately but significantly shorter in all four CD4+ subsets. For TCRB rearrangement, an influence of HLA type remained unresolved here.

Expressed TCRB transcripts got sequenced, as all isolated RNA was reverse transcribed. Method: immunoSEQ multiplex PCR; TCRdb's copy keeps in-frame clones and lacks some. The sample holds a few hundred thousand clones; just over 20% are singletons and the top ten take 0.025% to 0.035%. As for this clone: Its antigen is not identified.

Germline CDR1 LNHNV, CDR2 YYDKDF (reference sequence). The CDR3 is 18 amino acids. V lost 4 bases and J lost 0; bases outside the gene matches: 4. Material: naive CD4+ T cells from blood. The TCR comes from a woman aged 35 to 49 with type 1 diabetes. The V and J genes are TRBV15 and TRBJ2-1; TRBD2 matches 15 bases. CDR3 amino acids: CATSIRTSGRVSYNEQFF. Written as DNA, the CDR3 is TGTGCCACCAGCATACGGACTAGCGGGAGGGTCTCCTACAATGAGCAGTTCTTC.